Following are 25 T cell receptor beta chains from one sample sequenced in a study of blood T cell repertoires in COVID-19 (dated by TCRdb to 2019 to 2021). The library was prepared using the immunoSEQ multiplex PCR assay. TCRdb limited this immuneACCESS table to in-frame rearrangements with V and J called. A share of clones is missing; checked studies link under half to unresolved V genes, and the rest is unexplained. Counted in this sample were around 150,000 clones; roughly four fifths of them appeared once. The leading ten clones occupy 4.5% to 5% of the sample. Sequenced: peripheral blood. The source is a woman aged 80 or over with active or convalescent COVID-19.

This sequence joins TRBV11-2 and TRBJ1-1; possibly TRBD1 for D (5 bases). The germline V gene has CDR1 SGHAT and CDR2 FQNNGV. The germline V and J ends were trimmed by 6 bases and 4 bases, with 24 bases remaining between them. There are 17 residues in the CDR3. The CDR3 sequence: CASRSVFLGGVGTEAFF. DNA for the CDR3: TGTGCCAGCAGGTCCGTCTTTTTGGGAGGGGTAGGCACTGAAGCTTTCTTT.

The chain couples TRBV10-2 to TRBJ2-5; TRBD1 is a possible D gene (5 bases). This CDR3 spans 13 amino acids. Germline V gene data show CDR1 as WSHSY and CDR2 as SAAADI. The ends were cut back, 7 bases at V and 4 bases at J, with 13 bases in the middle. The CDR3 coding sequence is TGCGCCAGCAAGGACAATCTCCGAGAGACCCAGTACTTC. This gives the protein CASKDNLRETQYF.

For the CDR3, the DNA is TGTGCCAGCAGCACCAGAGGGACAGGGACTAATACTGAAGCTTTCTTT. It specifies CASSTRGTGTNTEAFF. The chain has TRBV11-1 and TRBJ1-1, with 9 bases fitting TRBD1. The germline gives CDR1 SGHAT, CDR2 FQDESV (reference sequence). The CDR3 is made up of 16 amino acids. Trimming at V came to 5 bases and at J to 5 bases, leaving 12 bases not matched to a gene.

The genes are TRBV19 and TRBJ1-2; TRBD1 agrees at 7 bases. The CDR3 covers 14 residues. V was clipped by 6 bases and J by 8 bases; unmatched bases: 12. CDR1 is LNHDA and CDR2 is SQIVND in the germline V gene (reference sequence). CDR3 nucleotides: TGTGCCAGTAGCACAGTAACAGGGGCGAGAGGCTACACCTTC. It codes for CASSTVTGARGYTF.

This clone was counted between two and nine times. The chain combines TRBV27 with TRBJ2-3, with D possibly TRBD2 on 5 matching bases. Per germline, CDR1 MNHEY and CDR2 SMNVEV (reference sequence). This CDR3 region has 15 residues. The ends were cut back, 2 bases at V and 5 bases at J, with 14 bases in the middle. As DNA, the CDR3 is TGTGCCAGCAGTTTAGTCGGAGGTCGGCGAGATACGCAGTATTTT. Its protein is CASSLVGGRRDTQYF.

This chain uses TRBV7-8 with TRBJ1-5; no firm D call. CDR3 length: 15 residues. CDR1 is SGHVS and CDR2 is FQNEAQ in the germline V gene. V gave up 0 bases and J gave up 0 bases, with 6 bases separating them. CDR3 in amino acids: CASSLARSSNQPQHF. The CDR3 DNA follows: TGTGCCAGCAGCTTAGCCCGGAGTAGCAATCAGCCCCAGCATTTT.

The V call is TRBV6-1, the J call TRBJ1-2; D is perhaps TRBD1 (6 bases). The CDR3 has 16 amino acids. Looked up from germline, CDR1 is MNHNS and CDR2 is SASEGT. V shed 4 bases and J shed 2 bases, with 17 bases lying between them. CDR3 in DNA: TGTGCCAGCAGTGTGGTGACAGGAAGTGAAAACTATGGCTACACCTTC. It translates to CASSVVTGSENYGYTF.

The chain carries TRBV9 and TRBJ1-6; the match to TRBD1 covers 12 bases. Germline V lookup: CDR1 SGDLS, CDR2 YYNGEE. CDR3 length equals 16 residues. After removal of 3 bases from V and 9 bases from J, the junction contained 7 bases not matched to a gene. CDR3 amino acids: CASSARDRGLGSPLHF. As DNA, the CDR3 is TGTGCCAGCAGCGCCCGGGACAGGGGGCTAGGTTCACCCCTCCACTTT.

This clone turned up a few times. The rearrangement uses TRBV6-2 or TRBV6-3 and TRBJ1-1; D call uncertain. Germline CDR1 reads MNHEY; CDR2 reads SVGEGT. V was clipped by 6 bases and J by 4 bases, with 15 bases between them. This CDR3 contains 14 residues. The CDR3 region has the DNA TGTGCCAGCAGCTATCTCCAGTCCGTCACTGAAGCTTTCTTT. It is translated as CASSYLQSVTEAFF.

This chain uses TRBV12-3 or TRBV12-4 with TRBJ1-2, with D perhaps matching TRBD1 (5 bases). V dropped 6 bases and J dropped 4 bases, with 12 bases sitting between them. The CDR3 spans 13 residues. CDR3 protein: CASRSQGAYGYTF. The DNA of the CDR3 is TGTGCCAGCAGGTCCCAGGGCGCCTATGGCTACACCTTC.

V is TRBV9 and J is TRBJ1-6, with D possibly TRBD1 on 5 matching bases. V was cut by 7 bases and J by 5 bases, with 13 bases left in between. Germline CDR1 and CDR2: SGDLS and YYNGEE. The CDR3 totals 14 residues. The CDR3 here is CASSGVPDNSPLHF. The CDR3 nucleotides are TGTGCCAGCTCGGGGGTCCCAGATAATTCACCCCTCCACTTT.

The V call is TRBV18, the J call TRBJ1-1; no firm D call. In germline, CDR1 is KGHSH, CDR2 LQKENI. Between the trimmed V and J ends, which lost 9 bases and 0 bases, there was a span of 11 bases. This CDR3 contains 13 residues. The CDR3 DNA is TGTGCCAGTCTCTGGCAGATGAACACTGAAGCTTTCTTT. Its translation: CASLWQMNTEAFF.

The rearrangement uses TRBV19 and TRBJ2-7, with D maybe TRBD2 (6 bases). Trimming left V 5 bases short and J 2 bases short, with 13 bases between. Germline loops: CDR1 LNHDA, CDR2 SQIVND (reference sequence). This CDR3 has 14 amino acids. The CDR3 region has the DNA TGTGCCAGTAGTTCGCACGGGAGTACCTACGAGCAGTACTTC. Amino acids: CASSSHGSTYEQYF.

The table lists this clone with a few counts. The V gene is TRBV5-1, the J gene TRBJ1-4; D is unclear. The ends were cut back, 1 base at V and 2 bases at J, with 12 bases in the middle. Per germline, CDR1 SGHRS and CDR2 YFSETQ. This CDR3 has 16 amino acids. The CDR3 nucleotides are TGCGCCAGCAGCTTGTTTACCGGTAACACTAATGAAAAACTGTTTTTT. Its translation is CASSLFTGNTNEKLFF. Full variable domain (outside the CDR3, taken from reference TRBV5-1 and TRBJ1-4): KAGVTQTPRYLIKTRGQQVTLSCSPISGHRSVSWYQQTPGQGLQFLFEYFSETQRNKGNFPGRFSGRQFSNSRSEMNVSTLELGDSALYLCASSLFTGNTNEKLFFGSGTQLSVL.

The genes are TRBV2 and TRBJ1-3, with 10 bases matching TRBD1. Germline V gene sequence: CDR1 SNHLY, CDR2 FYNNEI. This CDR3 is 19 amino acids long. The J segment lost 4 bases and the V segment lost 6 bases, leaving 18 bases of the junction unmatched. CDR3 DNA: TGTGCCAGCAGCGGCCCTTGGACAGGGGGTATCTGGTCCGGAAACACCATATATTTT. This translates into CASSGPWTGGIWSGNTIYF.

The chain has TRBV27 and TRBJ2-7, with 9 bases fitting TRBD1. The junction had 7 bases not matched to a gene; V was cut back by 3 bases and J by 7 bases. In germline, CDR1 is MNHEY, CDR2 SMNVEV (reference sequence). The CDR3 is 14 residues long. The CDR3 loop reads CASSFRRQGGEQYF. The CDR3 DNA is TGTGCCAGCAGTTTTCGTAGACAGGGGGGGGAGCAGTACTTC.

V gene TRBV27 combines with J gene TRBJ1-4; D perhaps matches TRBD1 (6 bases). The ends were cut back, 10 bases at V and 3 bases at J, with 15 bases in the middle. The CDR3 runs 14 residues. Germline CDR1 is MNHEY and CDR2 is SMNVEV (reference sequence). CDR3 sequence reads: CATKQGSANEKLFF. CDR3 bases: TGTGCCACCAAACAGGGTTCGGCTAATGAAAAACTGTTTTTT.

This clone was counted only a few times. This sequence joins TRBV7-9 and TRBJ1-4; a weak D match, TRBD1 (5 bases). Germline assignment: CDR1 SEHNR and CDR2 FQNEAQ (reference sequence). The CDR3 is 12 amino acids. V lost 9 bases, J lost 6 bases, and 11 bases lay in between. The chain's CDR3 is CASQWGDEKLFF. Here the CDR3 DNA reads TGTGCCAGTCAATGGGGGGATGAAAAACTGTTTTTT.

CDR3 coding DNA: TGTGCCAGCACCCCGACAGGGTGGGAAAAACTGTTTTTT. Encoded protein: CASTPTGWEKLFF. V usage is TRBV6-5 and J usage is TRBJ1-4; 7 bases are a match to TRBD1. CDR3 size: 13 residues. Unmatched junction bases numbered 7, after V lost 7 bases and J lost 8 bases. The germline CDR1 and CDR2 sequences are MNHEY and SVGAGI.

This clone was detected only a few times. The genes are TRBV3-1 (or the pseudogene TRBV3-2) and TRBJ1-3; maybe TRBD1 (6 bases). CDR1 is LGHDT and CDR2 is YNNKEL in the germline V gene (reference sequence). Trimming took off 5 bases at V and 0 bases at J, with 8 bases between the two ends. There are 14 residues in the CDR3. In DNA, the CDR3 is TGTGCCAGCAGCAACAGGGTCTCTGGAAACACCATATATTTT. The encoded protein is CASSNRVSGNTIYF.

The genes are TRBV18 and TRBJ1-4, with D possibly TRBD1 on 5 matching bases. Trimming removed 6 bases at V and 0 bases at J, with 8 bases between. This CDR3 is built from 14 residues. Germline values: CDR1 KGHSH, CDR2 LQKENI. In nucleotides, the CDR3 is TGTGCCAGCTCGGGACTTGCAACTAATGAAAAACTGTTTTTT. Protein: CASSGLATNEKLFF. Full variable domain (remainder filled in from reference TRBV18 and TRBJ1-4): NAGVMQNPRHLVRRRGQEARLRCSPMKGHSHVYWYRQLPEEGLKFMVYLQKENIIDESGMPKERFSAEFPKEGPSILRIQQVVRGDSAAYFCASSGLATNEKLFFGSGTQLSVL.

The rearrangement joins TRBV7-9 to TRBJ2-1; 11 bases are shared with TRBD2. V lost 2 bases, J lost 4 bases, and 1 base stayed unmatched. In germline, CDR1 is SEHNR, CDR2 FQNEAQ (reference sequence). CDR3 length: 15 amino acids. CDR3: CASSLLAGGYNEQFF. The CDR3 nucleotides read TGTGCCAGCAGCTTACTAGCGGGGGGATACAATGAGCAGTTCTTC.

The V gene is TRBV29-1, the J gene TRBJ1-5; no firm D call. Trimming took 5 bases from V and 0 from J, leaving 11 bases between them. Germline V lookup: CDR1 SQVTM, CDR2 ANQGSEA. This CDR3 comprises 14 residues. In DNA, the CDR3 is TGCAGCGTTTCGACTCCAGATAGCAATCAGCCCCAGCATTTT. Translation: CSVSTPDSNQPQHF.

V gene TRBV7-8 combines with J gene TRBJ2-1; 7 positions match TRBD2. Germline V gene lookup returns CDR1 SGHVS and CDR2 FQNEAQ. The CDR3 covers 18 residues. The trim removed 2 bases at V and 0 bases at J, leaving 10 bases unmatched. Written as DNA, the CDR3 is TGTGCCAGCAGCTTATGGGTTAGCGGGTTGGGCTCCTACAATGAGCAGTTCTTC. Protein product: CASSLWVSGLGSYNEQFF. The full variable domain, with the rest looked up from reference TRBV7-8 and TRBJ2-1, is GAGVSQSPRYKVAKRGQDVALRCDPISGHVSLFWYQQALGQGPEFLTYFQNEAQLDKSGLPSDRFFAERPEGSVSTLKIQRTQQEDSAVYLCASSLWVSGLGSYNEQFFGPGTRLTVL.

This chain links TRBV2 with TRBJ1-4, with a possible D match to TRBD1 (5 bases). Germline values: CDR1 SNHLY, CDR2 FYNNEI. The CDR3 runs 11 residues. The V and J ends lost 6 bases and 7 bases respectively, with 6 bases between them. CDR3 amino acids: CASRGPEKLFF. The CDR3 DNA sequence: TGTGCCAGCAGGGGGCCTGAAAAACTGTTTTTT.